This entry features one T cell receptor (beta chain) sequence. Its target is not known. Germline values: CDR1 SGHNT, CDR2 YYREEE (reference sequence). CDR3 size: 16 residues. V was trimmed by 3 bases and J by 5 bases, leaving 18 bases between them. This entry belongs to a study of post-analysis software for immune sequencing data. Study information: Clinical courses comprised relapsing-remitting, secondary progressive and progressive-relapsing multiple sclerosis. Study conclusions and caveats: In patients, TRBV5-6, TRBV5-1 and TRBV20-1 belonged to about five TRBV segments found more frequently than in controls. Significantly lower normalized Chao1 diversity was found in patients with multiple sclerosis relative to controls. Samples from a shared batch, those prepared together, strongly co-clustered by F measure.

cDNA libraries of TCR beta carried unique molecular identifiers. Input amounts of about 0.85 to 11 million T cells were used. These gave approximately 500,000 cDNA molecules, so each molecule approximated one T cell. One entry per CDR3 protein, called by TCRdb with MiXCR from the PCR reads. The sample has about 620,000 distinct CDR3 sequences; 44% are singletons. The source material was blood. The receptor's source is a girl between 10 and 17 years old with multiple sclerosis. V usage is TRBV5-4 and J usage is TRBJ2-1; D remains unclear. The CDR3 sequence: CASSWVSRPSDNEQFF. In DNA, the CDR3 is TGTGCCAGCAGCTGGGTGAGTCGGCCAAGTGACAATGAGCAGTTCTTC.